What follows are 21 T cell receptor beta chains derived from one specimen sequenced in a study of glioma-infiltrating T cells after dendritic cell vaccination. TCRdb's table, derived via immunoSEQ multiplex PCR, lists solely in-frame clones and lacks some. The data hold 93,000 or so clones, with around 80% observed a single time. The material sequenced was blood, taken before dendritic cell vaccination. These TCRs come from a human donor with glioblastoma.

The genes are TRBV9 and TRBJ2-7; possible D gene TRBD2, 7 bases. From germline, CDR1 is SGDLS and CDR2 YYNGEE. The CDR3 length is 15 residues. Trimming removed 2 bases at V and 4 bases at J, with 16 bases between. CDR3 coding DNA: TGTGCCAGCAGCGTGAATCCCGGGGGGCAGTACGAGCAGTACTTC. This encodes CASSVNPGGQYEQYF.

The chain uses TRBV5-1 and TRBJ1-4; 7 bases map to TRBD1. Germline lookup yields CDR1 SGHRS and CDR2 YFSETQ. The CDR3 runs 14 residues. V lost 2 bases to trimming and J lost 7 bases; unmatched junction nucleotides: 5. CDR3 in DNA: TGCGCCAGCAGCTTACAGGGGTCGTCTGAAAAACTGTTTTTT. Its protein product is CASSLQGSSEKLFF.

The chain uses TRBV11-2 and TRBJ2-7, with 10 positions matching TRBD2. Germline CDR1 reads SGHAT; CDR2 reads FQNNGV. The CDR3 spans 18 residues. J lost 3 bases, V lost 5 bases, and 16 bases had no gene match. The CDR3 protein is CASSRGFLGLAADYEQYF. As DNA, the CDR3 is TGTGCCAGCAGCCGGGGGTTCCTTGGACTAGCGGCAGACTACGAGCAGTACTTC.

This chain connects TRBV5-4 to TRBJ2-5; unclear D gene. V was shortened by 5 bases and J by 3 bases, with 5 bases between the two germline ends. The germline V gene encodes CDR1 SGHNT and CDR2 YYREEE (reference sequence). The CDR3 is made up of 11 amino acids. The CDR3 nucleotides are TGTGCCAGCAGGGCTGAAGAGACCCAGTACTTC. Protein sequence: CASRAEETQYF.

This clone was recorded once. This chain links TRBV2 with TRBJ2-2; 9 bases are shared with TRBD1. With V trimmed by 5 bases and J by 3 bases, 10 bases remained unmatched. The germline V gene has CDR1 SNHLY and CDR2 FYNNEI. The CDR3 has 17 amino acids. CDR3 protein: CASSPSQGAYYTGELFF. The CDR3 DNA reads TGTGCCAGCAGTCCGTCACAGGGGGCTTACTACACCGGGGAGCTGTTTTTT. The whole variable domain, remainder taken from reference TRBV2 and TRBJ2-2, is EPEVTQTPSHQVTQMGQEVILRCVPISNHLYFYWYRQILGQKVEFLVSFYNNEISEKSEIFDDQFSVERPDGSNFTLKIRSTKLEDSAMYFCASSPSQGAYYTGELFFGEGSRLTVL.

The chain joins TRBV6-5 to TRBJ2-7; 8 bases are a match to TRBD2. The CDR3 consists of 15 residues. V gave up 2 bases and J gave up 1 base; unmatched junction bases: 4. Per germline, CDR1 MNHEY and CDR2 SVGAGI. Here the CDR3 reads CASSYGPGGSYEQYF. The CDR3 bases are TGTGCCAGCAGTTACGGGCCGGGAGGGTCCTACGAGCAGTACTTC.

This sequence joins TRBV30 and TRBJ2-5; D gene ambiguous. Germline values: CDR1 GTSNPN, CDR2 SVGIG (reference sequence). The CDR3 is 15 residues long. Trimming cost V 0 bases and J 4 bases, with 15 bases left between them. The CDR3 reads CAWSVRRSGRETQYF. CDR3 DNA sequence: TGTGCCTGGAGTGTAAGGCGAAGTGGGCGAGAGACCCAGTACTTC.

This clone came up once. This chain connects TRBV27 to TRBJ1-4, with D possibly TRBD1 on 5 matching bases. From germline, CDR1 is MNHEY and CDR2 SMNVEV (reference sequence). V dropped 0 bases and J dropped 8 bases, with 13 bases sitting between them. The CDR3 covers 15 residues. The CDR3 sequence is CASSLSQGLNEKLFF. The CDR3 DNA sequence: TGTGCCAGCAGTTTATCGCAGGGATTAAACGAAAAACTGTTTTTT.

This clone was found many times. V gene TRBV7-9 combines with J gene TRBJ2-7; the match to TRBD1 covers 8 bases. CDR1 is SEHNR and CDR2 is FQNEAQ in the germline V gene (reference sequence). The CDR3 contains 14 residues. V was clipped by 5 bases and J by 7 bases; unmatched bases: 10. In nucleotides, the CDR3 is TGTGCCAGCAGCAACCACCCGGACAGGGATGAGCAGTACTTC. Its translation: CASSNHPDRDEQYF.

The chain carries TRBV9 and TRBJ1-3; 7 nucleotides line up with TRBD1. CDR3 length equals 14 residues. Germline lookup yields CDR1 SGDLS and CDR2 YYNGEE. The junction had 0 bases not matched to a gene; V was cut back by 0 bases and J by 3 bases. Here the CDR3 reads CASSVDRGGNTIYF. CDR3 nucleotide sequence: TGTGCCAGCAGCGTAGACAGGGGTGGAAACACCATATATTTT. Looking up the rest from reference TRBV9 and TRBJ1-3 gives the full variable domain: DSGVTQTPKHLITATGQRVTLRCSPRSGDLSVYWYQQSLDQGLQFLIQYYNGEERAKGNILERFSAQQFPDLHSELNLSSLELGDSALYFCASSVDRGGNTIYFGEGSWLTVV.

The chain recombines TRBV27 with TRBJ1-3; D not resolved. Trimming took off 0 bases at V and 4 bases at J, with 13 bases between the two ends. Germline V gene data show CDR1 as MNHEY and CDR2 as SMNVEV (reference sequence). This CDR3 spans 16 amino acids. CDR3 in amino acids: CASSLSGLMLGNTIYF. CDR3 nucleotides: TGTGCCAGCAGTTTATCCGGACTTATGTTAGGAAACACCATATATTTT.

The rearrangement uses TRBV18 and TRBJ2-5; a weak D match, TRBD2 (6 bases). Trimming pared 6 bases from V and 5 bases from J, leaving 16 bases between. Germline values: CDR1 KGHSH, CDR2 LQKENI. The CDR3 is made up of 14 amino acids. The CDR3 spells CASSQEGFGETQYF. The CDR3 DNA reads TGTGCCAGCTCCCAGGAGGGATTCGGGGAGACCCAGTACTTC. The whole variable domain, remainder taken from reference TRBV18 and TRBJ2-5, is NAGVMQNPRHLVRRRGQEARLRCSPMKGHSHVYWYRQLPEEGLKFMVYLQKENIIDESGMPKERFSAEFPKEGPSILRIQQVVRGDSAAYFCASSQEGFGETQYFGPGTRLLVL.

The chain uses TRBV5-6 and TRBJ2-3; D might be TRBD2 (6 bases). The V and J ends lost 0 bases and 5 bases respectively, with 7 bases between them. Germline V lookup: CDR1 SGHDT, CDR2 YYEEEE. The CDR3 loop spans 13 amino acids. The chain's CDR3 is CASSLGGVDTQYF. CDR3 sequence (DNA): TGTGCCAGCAGCTTGGGGGGGGTAGATACGCAGTATTTT.

The chain carries TRBV18 and TRBJ1-5; D is undetermined. This CDR3 spans 12 amino acids. V lost 4 bases and J lost 6, with 7 bases in between. From germline, CDR1 is KGHSH and CDR2 LQKENI. The CDR3 DNA is TGTGCCAGCTCACTCTCGGGTCAGCCCCAGCATTTT. Residues: CASSLSGQPQHF.

The gene calls are TRBV19 and TRBJ1-2; tentative D call: TRBD1 (5 bases). V was shortened by 1 base and J by 3 bases, with 9 bases between the two germline ends. Germline-derived CDR1 and CDR2 are LNHDA and SQIVND (reference sequence). There are 14 residues in the CDR3. DNA for the CDR3: TGTGCCAGTAGTATAGTGGCCAGGGACTATGGCTACACCTTC. Translated: CASSIVARDYGYTF.

The CDR3 DNA is TGTGCCAGCAGAGAGACAGGGCCAGGTCATCAGCCCCAGCATTTT. Its translation is CASRETGPGHQPQHF. The chain joins TRBV6-5 to TRBJ1-5, with 7 positions matching TRBD1. The CDR3 sequence is 15 residues long. Looked up from germline, CDR1 is MNHEY and CDR2 is SVGAGI. With 6 bases clipped from V and 5 bases from J, the junction kept 10 bases outside the gene matches.

The rearrangement links TRBV9 to TRBJ2-5; 8 bases match TRBD1. Germline CDR1 and CDR2: SGDLS and YYNGEE. Germline trimming cut 4 bases from V and 5 bases from J; bases unmatched to any gene: 10. The CDR3 contains 15 residues. CDR3 sequence: CASSPDRTGRETQYF. The CDR3 bases are TGTGCCAGCAGCCCAGACCGGACAGGGCGGGAGACCCAGTACTTC.

The V call is TRBV5-6, the J call TRBJ1-4; 10 bases are shared with TRBD1. The CDR3 has 15 amino acids. Per the germline V gene, CDR1 is SGHDT and CDR2 is YYEEEE. V was pared by 6 bases and J by 7 bases, with 9 bases of the junction left unmatched. The DNA of the CDR3 is TGTGCCAGCACCACAGGGACAGGGGCGGGTGAAAAACTGTTTTTT. The encoded protein is CASTTGTGAGEKLFF.

This clone was recorded only once. The chain has TRBV5-1 and TRBJ2-1; TRBD2 agrees at 9 bases. CDR3 length: 16 amino acids. CDR1 is SGHRS and CDR2 is YFSETQ in the germline V gene. The V segment lost 4 bases and the J segment 1 base; nucleotides outside the gene matches: 6. CDR3 in amino acids: CASSLAGLASYNEQFF. The CDR3 DNA follows: TGCGCCAGCAGCCTAGCGGGACTAGCTTCCTACAATGAGCAGTTCTTC.

A remark on this clone: At one of its ends the junction is not consistent with the germline gene, which may arise from a read error. V and J are TRBV7-3 and TRBJ1-1; tentative D call: TRBD1 (6 bases). The CDR3 covers 15 residues. Germline CDR1 and CDR2: SGHTA and FQGTGA. The CDR3, as DNA: TGTGCCAGCAGCGTAACCGGGACAAGGAACACTGAAGCTTTCTTT. This encodes CASSVTGTRNTEAFF.

This sequence joins TRBV7-9 and TRBJ1-2; the match to TRBD1 covers 10 bases. The J segment lost 8 bases and the V segment lost 5 bases, leaving 8 bases of the junction unmatched. The CDR3 loop spans 14 amino acids. Germline CDR1 reads SEHNR; CDR2 reads FQNEAQ (reference sequence). The CDR3 sequence is CASSIDGTGDGYTF. The CDR3 coding sequence is TGTGCCAGCAGCATCGACGGGACAGGGGACGGCTACACCTTC.